A selection of T cell receptor beta chains follows, all from one sample in a study of blood T cell repertoires in COVID-19. The repertoire was sequenced with immunoSEQ multiplex PCR; TCRdb's copy has only in-frame clones and lacks some. In the table there are approximately 97,000 clones, around 86% of which are singletons. Material: peripheral blood. These receptors were collected from a man aged 45 to 65 with active or convalescent COVID-19. The CDR3 runs from the conserved cysteine through the conserved F or W. Fields, in order: V gene, J gene, clone size, D gene, CDR3 protein, CDR3 DNA. The D gene is left open where the match is weak. Rows give clone size only sometimes, using once, few, many, or a class for an expanded clone.

>TRBV24-1|TRBJ2-5|.|TRBD2
CATSDLPSGGHGETQYF
TGTGCCACCAGTGATTTGCCCTCGGGGGGGCATGGGGAGACCCAGTACTTC
>TRBV12-3/TRBV12-4|TRBJ1-6|.|.
CASSLQGGSPLHF
TGTGCCAGCAGTTTACAGGGAGGTTCACCCCTCCACTTT
>TRBV7-9|TRBJ2-7|.|.
CASSLTGYEQYF
TGTGCCAGCAGCTTAACAGGATACGAGCAGTACTTC
>TRBV4-1|TRBJ2-3|few|TRBD2
CASSQVERGSEDTQYF
TGCGCCAGCAGCCAAGTGGAGCGGGGGTCGGAAGATACGCAGTATTTT
>TRBV10-3|TRBJ2-1|.|.
CAIGGGPDNEQFF
TGTGCCATCGGGGGGGGGCCCGACAATGAGCAGTTCTTC
>TRBV10-3|TRBJ2-1|.|TRBD1
CAISESIVGTASSNEQFF
TGTGCCATCAGTGAGTCGATAGTTGGGACAGCCAGTTCCAATGAGCAGTTCTTC
>TRBV11-2|TRBJ2-5|.|.
CASSLGGAQYF
TGTGCCAGCAGCTTAGGGGGCGCCCAGTACTTC
>TRBV5-6|TRBJ1-4|.|TRBD1
CASSLDAAGGIQLFF
TGTGCCAGCAGCTTGGACGCGGCAGGGGGGATTCAACTGTTTTTT
>TRBV6-5|TRBJ1-2|.|TRBD1
CASTTHAGQGNGYTF
TGTGCCAGCACTACCCACGCGGGACAGGGGAATGGCTACACCTTC
>TRBV28|TRBJ2-3|.|TRBD2
CASSPTAGTSGGSDTQYF
TGTGCCAGCAGTCCGACTGCCGGGACTAGCGGGGGATCAGATACGCAGTATTTT
>TRBV7-2|TRBJ1-2|.|.
CASGESQGAKGGYTF
TGTGCCAGCGGAGAATCACAGGGCGCCAAGGGTGGCTACACCTTC
>TRBV19|TRBJ1-3|.|.
CASTPRDSRRSGNTIYF
TGTGCCAGTACCCCCCGGGACTCCAGAAGGTCGGGAAACACCATATATTTT
>TRBV4-3|TRBJ2-7|.|.
CASSQEALVGEQYF
TGCGCCAGCAGCCAAGAAGCCCTAGTGGGTGAGCAGTACTTC
>TRBV2|TRBJ2-5|.|TRBD1
CASSGGTGIETQYF
TGTGCCAGCAGTGGCGGGACAGGGATAGAGACCCAGTACTTC
>TRBV25-1|TRBJ1-6|few|.
CASSEEHYNSPLHF
TGTGCCAGCAGTGAAGAGCACTATAATTCACCCCTCCACTTT
>TRBV4-3|TRBJ2-7|few|.
CASSQEVGTGGRPYEQYF
TGCGCCAGCAGCCAAGAAGTAGGAACGGGGGGCAGGCCCTACGAGCAGTACTTC
>TRBV2|TRBJ2-5|.|.
CASSGQGVGLGGTQYF
TGTGCCAGCAGTGGACAGGGCGTGGGGCTGGGAGGGACCCAGTACTTC
>TRBV28|TRBJ1-3|.|.
CASSSFQGSSRNTIYF
TGTGCCAGCAGTTCCTTCCAGGGGAGTTCTAGAAACACCATATATTTT
>TRBV12-3/TRBV12-4|TRBJ1-5|.|.
CASSLQGLGPQHF
TGTGCCAGCAGTTTACAAGGACTAGGGCCCCAGCATTTT
>TRBV6-6|TRBJ2-5|.|TRBD1
CASSPTGGRETQYF
TGTGCCAGCAGTCCGACAGGGGGCAGGGAGACCCAGTACTTC
>TRBV24-1|TRBJ1-2|.|.
CATSDPADGNYGYTF
TGTGCCACCAGTGATCCCGCTGACGGGAACTATGGCTACACCTTC
>TRBV4-2|TRBJ2-5|few|.
CASSQGGGAPGETQYF
TGTGCCAGCAGCCAAGGGGGCGGGGCCCCGGGAGAGACCCAGTACTTC
>TRBV7-9|TRBJ1-2|.|TRBD1
CASSLDRWDGGYTF
TGTGCCAGCAGCCTGGACAGGTGGGATGGTGGCTACACCTTC
>TRBV15|TRBJ2-5|.|TRBD2
CATSWIGGGAQETQYF
TGTGCCACCAGCTGGATCGGGGGGGGAGCGCAAGAGACCCAGTACTTC
>TRBV23-1|TRBJ1-6|few|.
CASSQRWWRLEDSPLHF
TGCGCCAGCAGTCAACGGTGGTGGCGTCTGGAGGATTCACCCCTCCACTTT
>TRBV7-9|TRBJ1-5|.|.
CASSGGGTLSNQPQHF
TGTGCCAGCAGCGGGGGTGGGACTTTAAGCAATCAGCCCCAGCATTTT
>TRBV7-6|TRBJ1-2|.|.
CASGSRLTNYGYTF
TGTGCCAGCGGTTCCAGACTCACTAACTATGGCTACACCTTC
>TRBV6-5|TRBJ1-1|.|.
CASTPPQGNTEAFF
TGTGCCAGCACACCTCCCCAGGGGAACACTGAAGCTTTCTTT
>TRBV3-1/TRBV3-2|TRBJ1-2|.|.
CASSLDSNGYTF
TGTGCCAGCAGCCTCGACAGTAACGGCTACACCTTC
>TRBV28|TRBJ1-2|.|TRBD1
CASKGQGGYGYTF
TGTGCCAGCAAAGGACAGGGAGGCTATGGCTACACCTTC
>TRBV10-1|TRBJ1-5|.|.
CASSEGQFNQPQHF
TGCGCCAGCAGTGAAGGACAGTTTAATCAGCCCCAGCATTTT
>TRBV19|TRBJ2-5|.|.
CASTHSGRETQYF
TGTGCCAGTACCCATAGCGGTCGGGAGACCCAGTACTTC
>TRBV28|TRBJ1-6|once|.
CASSLTHYNSPLHF
TGTGCCAGCAGTCTGACACACTATAATTCACCCCTCCACTTT
>TRBV7-2|TRBJ2-1|.|TRBD2
CASSRSSGAIYNEQFF
TGTGCCAGCAGCCGTTCTAGCGGGGCGATCTACAATGAGCAGTTCTTC
>TRBV12-3/TRBV12-4|TRBJ1-2|.|.
CANLDSANYGYTF
TGTGCCAACCTGGACAGCGCTAACTATGGCTACACCTTC
>TRBV20-1|TRBJ2-5|.|.
CSAKEPETQYF
TGCAGTGCTAAGGAGCCCGAGACCCAGTACTTC
>TRBV21-1|TRBJ1-3|.|.
CASSKGSPGLCSGNTIYF
TGTGCCAGCAGCAAAGGGTCTCCGGGACTGTGCTCTGGAAACACCATATATTTT